This entry lists 16 T cell receptor beta chains sequenced from one sample in a study of cytomegalovirus exposure and HLA in healthy donors. 60 Vbeta and 13 Jbeta primers were used in PCR. Clones were sequenced by immunoSEQ multiplex PCR, and TCRdb holds only the in-frame ones, with some missing. Altogether some 180,000 clones are present, just over 75% being singletons, with the ten largest covering under 2%. Sequencing was carried out using PBMCs. Every receptor here comes from a young man in good health and CMV-seronegative.

CDR3 residues: CASSPPQGIPDTQYF. For the CDR3, the DNA is TGTGCCAGCAGTCCCCCTCAGGGGATACCAGATACGCAGTATTTT. J is TRBJ2-3 and V is TRBV6-6; a weak D match, TRBD1 (6 bases). Trimming left V 5 bases short and J 4 bases short, with 16 bases between. The CDR3 spans 15 residues. Germline loops: CDR1 MNHNY, CDR2 SVGAGI (reference sequence).

This chain connects TRBV27 to TRBJ2-5; tentative D call: TRBD1 (6 bases). The V and J ends lost 6 bases and 5 bases respectively, with 10 bases between them. The CDR3 has 12 amino acids. Looked up from germline, CDR1 is MNHEY and CDR2 is SMNVEV (reference sequence). The CDR3 nucleotides read TGTGCCAGCAGGGACAGTTTCGAGACCCAGTACTTC. Amino acid sequence: CASRDSFETQYF.

This clone appeared a single time. V is TRBV5-1 and J is TRBJ2-7, with D hard to call. Germline CDR1 and CDR2: SGHRS and YFSETQ. V was pared by 0 bases and J by 4 bases, with 8 bases between. This CDR3 is built from 13 residues. The CDR3 nucleotides are TGCGCCAGCAGCTTGGGAACACAGTACGAGCAGTACTTC. It yields the protein CASSLGTQYEQYF. The full variable domain, completed using reference TRBV5-1 and TRBJ2-7, is KAGVTQTPRYLIKTRGQQVTLSCSPISGHRSVSWYQQTPGQGLQFLFEYFSETQRNKGNFPGRFSGRQFSNSRSEMNVSTLELGDSALYLCASSLGTQYEQYFGPGTRLTVT.

This clone was seen once. The chain links TRBV19 to TRBJ2-7; D is possibly TRBD2 (5 bases). Per the germline V gene, CDR1 is LNHDA and CDR2 is SQIVND (reference sequence). Trimming removed 3 bases from V and 6 bases from J, with 12 bases in between. This CDR3 is 13 amino acids long. For the CDR3, the DNA is TGTGCCAGTAGTATTTCCGGGATCCTCGAGCAGTACTTC. The encoded protein is CASSISGILEQYF. Complete variable domain (other parts from reference TRBV19 and TRBJ2-7): DGGITQSPKYLFRKEGQNVTLSCEQNLNHDAMYWYRQDPGQGLRLIYYSQIVNDFQKGDIAEGYSVSREKKESFPLTVTSAQKNPTAFYLCASSISGILEQYFGPGTRLTVT.

In this sample, this clone turned up a few times. The same CDR3 arises from other DNA sequences in this sample as well. The CDR3 DNA sequence: TGCGCCAGCAGGGGACAGGCCTACGAGCAGTACTTC. As protein: CASRGQAYEQYF. The chain recombines TRBV10-2 with TRBJ2-7; 8 positions agree with TRBD1. The CDR3 sequence is 12 residues long. Germline V gives CDR1 WSHSY, CDR2 SAAADI. V shed 6 bases and J 2 bases; nucleotides not matched to a gene: 0.

The chain is built from TRBV27 and TRBJ2-3; 9 nucleotides line up with TRBD2. The trim removed 4 bases at V and 4 bases at J, leaving 12 bases unmatched. This CDR3 is 17 amino acids long. The germline V gene has CDR1 MNHEY and CDR2 SMNVEV (reference sequence). CDR3 residues: CASSSVGGGLAADTQYF. In nucleotides, the CDR3 is TGTGCCAGCAGTTCGGTGGGGGGGGGACTAGCAGCAGATACGCAGTATTTT.

CDR3 in DNA: TGTGCCAGCAGCGTAGAGGCCAGGGGTTCCGGGGAGCTGTTTTTT. Translation: CASSVEARGSGELFF. J is TRBJ2-2 and V is TRBV9, with a tentative D call TRBD1 (6 bases). The CDR3 is 15 residues long. Germline V gene sequence: CDR1 SGDLS, CDR2 YYNGEE. V was pared by 0 bases and J by 6 bases, with 12 bases between.

The CDR3 loop reads CASSELAGATDNEQFF. The CDR3 DNA reads TGTGCCAGTAGTGAACTAGCGGGAGCGACGGACAATGAGCAGTTCTTC. The J gene is TRBJ2-1, the V gene TRBV19; 11 bases agree with TRBD2. Germline CDR1 LNHDA, CDR2 SQIVND (reference sequence). The CDR3 covers 16 residues. Trimming at V came to 5 bases and at J to 5 bases, leaving 8 bases not matched to a gene.

The gene calls are TRBV6-5 and TRBJ2-7; 8 bases match TRBD2. V shed 6 bases, J shed 1 base, and the junction held 8 bases outside the gene matches. CDR1 is MNHEY, CDR2 SVGAGI, per germline. CDR3 size: 15 residues. The CDR3 is CASSPASGSSYEQYF. The CDR3 DNA follows: TGTGCCAGCAGCCCTGCGAGCGGGAGTTCCTACGAGCAGTACTTC.

The chain links TRBV11-2 to TRBJ2-1; D might be TRBD1 (5 bases). Germline V lookup: CDR1 SGHAT, CDR2 FQNNGV. V shed 5 bases and J shed 10 bases, with 9 bases lying between them. The CDR3 sequence is 11 residues long. CDR3 region: CASSPSGEQFF. CDR3 coding DNA: TGTGCCAGCAGCCCCTCAGGGGAGCAGTTCTTC.

This clone was observed a handful of times. The CDR3 protein is CAISDSSGTTDYGYTF. CDR3 in DNA: TGTGCCATCAGTGATTCCTCCGGGACAACAGACTATGGCTACACCTTC. The chain has TRBV10-3 and TRBJ1-2; the D gene is possibly TRBD1 (6 bases). Trimming left V 3 bases short and J 3 bases short, with 17 bases between. Germline CDR1 and CDR2: ENHRY and SYGVKD. The CDR3 is 16 amino acids.

V gene TRBV6-5 combines with J gene TRBJ2-7, with a possible D match to TRBD2 (6 bases). V lost 7 bases to trimming and J lost 3 bases, with 13 bases between them. The CDR3 has 13 residues. The germline gives CDR1 MNHEY, CDR2 SVGAGI. CDR3 nucleotides: TGTGCCAGCAATAAGGTAGCGGACTACGAGCAGTACTTC. Its protein is CASNKVADYEQYF.

The V call is TRBV11-1, the J call TRBJ2-7, with 7 bases matching TRBD2. J gave up 3 bases and V 4 bases, and 3 bases lay outside the gene matches. The germline CDR1 and CDR2 sequences are SGHAT and FQDESV (reference sequence). The CDR3 loop spans 13 amino acids. CDR3: CASSSKRDYEQYF. The CDR3 region has the DNA TGTGCCAGCAGCTCTAAGCGGGACTACGAGCAGTACTTC.

Only one count was recorded for this clone. The chain combines TRBV6-4 with TRBJ1-1; TRBD1 might be the D (5 bases). Germline CDR1 is MRHNA and CDR2 is SNTAGT. This CDR3 region has 16 residues. V was pared by 2 bases and J by 1 base, with 14 bases between. CDR3 coding DNA: TGTGCCAGCAGTGACGTTCAGGGCAGGCGGAACACTGAAGCTTTCTTT. Protein: CASSDVQGRRNTEAFF.

The chain uses TRBV5-6 and TRBJ2-5; 13 bases agree with TRBD2. CDR1 and CDR2 (germline): SGHDT, YYEEEE. CDR3 length equals 17 residues. The ends lost 0 bases at V and 5 bases at J; junction bases unmatched: 7. Written as DNA, the CDR3 is TGTGCCAGCAGCTTGGCTGGACTAGCGGGAGATGGGGAGACCCAGTACTTC. This sequence encodes CASSLAGLAGDGETQYF.

The V call is TRBV7-6, the J call TRBJ1-3; TRBD1 aligns across 8 bases. Germline-derived CDR1 and CDR2 are SGHVS and FNYEAQ. The CDR3 covers 16 residues. V dropped 3 bases and J dropped 0; count of bases not matched to a gene: 4. The CDR3 nucleotides are TGTGCCAGCAGCTTCGGGACAGGCTCCTCTGGAAACACCATATATTTT. This codes for CASSFGTGSSGNTIYF.